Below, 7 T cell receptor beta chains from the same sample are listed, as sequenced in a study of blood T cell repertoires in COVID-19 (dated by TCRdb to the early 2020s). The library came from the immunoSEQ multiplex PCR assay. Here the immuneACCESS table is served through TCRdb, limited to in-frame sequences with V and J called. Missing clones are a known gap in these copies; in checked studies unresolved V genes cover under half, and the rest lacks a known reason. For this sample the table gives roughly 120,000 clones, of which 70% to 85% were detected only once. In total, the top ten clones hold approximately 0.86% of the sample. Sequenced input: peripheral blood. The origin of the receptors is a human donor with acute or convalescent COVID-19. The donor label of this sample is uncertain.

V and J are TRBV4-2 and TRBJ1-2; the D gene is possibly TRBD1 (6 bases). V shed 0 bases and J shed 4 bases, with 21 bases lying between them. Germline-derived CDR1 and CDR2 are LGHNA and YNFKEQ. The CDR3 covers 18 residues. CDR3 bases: TGTGCCAGCAGCCAAGAGGTTGCGCTGGGGGGGCGCGGCTATGGCTACACCTTC. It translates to CASSQEVALGGRGYGYTF.

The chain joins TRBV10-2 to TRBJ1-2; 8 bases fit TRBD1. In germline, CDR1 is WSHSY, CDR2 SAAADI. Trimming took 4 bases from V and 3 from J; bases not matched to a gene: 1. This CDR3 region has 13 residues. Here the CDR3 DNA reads TGCGCCAGCAGTGTGACAGGGGACTATGGCTACACCTTC. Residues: CASSVTGDYGYTF.

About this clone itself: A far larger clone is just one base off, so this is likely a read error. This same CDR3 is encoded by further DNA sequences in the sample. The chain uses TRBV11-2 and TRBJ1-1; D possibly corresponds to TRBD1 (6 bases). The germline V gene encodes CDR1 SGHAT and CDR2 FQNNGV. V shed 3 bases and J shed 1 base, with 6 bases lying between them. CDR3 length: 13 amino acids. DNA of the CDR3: TGTGCCAGCAGCTTGGGACAGAACACTGAAGCTTTCTTT. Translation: CASSLGQNTEAFF.

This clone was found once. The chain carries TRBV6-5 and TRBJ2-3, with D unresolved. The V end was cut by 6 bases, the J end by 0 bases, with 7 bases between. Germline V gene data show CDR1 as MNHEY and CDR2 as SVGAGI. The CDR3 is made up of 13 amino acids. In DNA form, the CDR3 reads TGTGCCAGCAGCCGACTGAGCACAGATACGCAGTATTTT. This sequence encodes CASSRLSTDTQYF.

The CDR3 sequence is CASSPASIGRADTQYF. Written as DNA, the CDR3 is TGTGCCAGCTCACCGGCGTCGATCGGGAGGGCAGATACGCAGTATTTT. The V gene is TRBV18, the J gene TRBJ2-3, with 8 nucleotides matching TRBD2. Germline CDR1 KGHSH, CDR2 LQKENI. The J segment lost 4 bases and the V segment lost 3 bases, leaving 9 bases of the junction unmatched. The length of the CDR3 is 16 residues.

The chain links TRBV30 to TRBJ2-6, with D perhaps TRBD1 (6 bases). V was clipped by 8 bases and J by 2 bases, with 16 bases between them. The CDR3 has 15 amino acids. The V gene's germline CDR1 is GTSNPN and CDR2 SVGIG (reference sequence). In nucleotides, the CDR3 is TGTGCCCGGGGAACACAGGGAACTGGGGCCAACGTCCTGACTTTC. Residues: CARGTQGTGANVLTF.

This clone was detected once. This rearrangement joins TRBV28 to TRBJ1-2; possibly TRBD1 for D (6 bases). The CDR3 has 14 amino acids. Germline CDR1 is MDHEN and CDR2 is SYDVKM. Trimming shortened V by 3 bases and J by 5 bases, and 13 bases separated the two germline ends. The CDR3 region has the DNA TGTGCCAGCAGTTTTGGGGGCGCAAATTATGGCTACACCTTC. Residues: CASSFGGANYGYTF.